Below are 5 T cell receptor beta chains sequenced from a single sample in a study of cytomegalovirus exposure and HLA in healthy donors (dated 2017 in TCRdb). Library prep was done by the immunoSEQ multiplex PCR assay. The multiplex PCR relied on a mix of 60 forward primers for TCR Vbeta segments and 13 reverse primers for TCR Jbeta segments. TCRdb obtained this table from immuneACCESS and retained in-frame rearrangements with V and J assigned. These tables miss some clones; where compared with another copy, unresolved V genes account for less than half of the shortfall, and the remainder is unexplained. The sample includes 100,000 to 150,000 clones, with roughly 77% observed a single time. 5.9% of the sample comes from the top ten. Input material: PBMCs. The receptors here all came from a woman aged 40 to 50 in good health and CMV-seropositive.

The CDR3 DNA follows: TGTGCCAGCAGCTCCCCGGAGGGAATGGACAATGAGCAGTTCTTC. Amino acid sequence: CASSSPEGMDNEQFF. The chain combines TRBV7-6 with TRBJ2-1; D is perhaps TRBD2 (6 bases). The CDR3 has 15 amino acids. CDR1 SGHVS and CDR2 FNYEAQ come from the germline V gene. The V and J ends lost 4 bases and 5 bases respectively, with 15 bases between them.

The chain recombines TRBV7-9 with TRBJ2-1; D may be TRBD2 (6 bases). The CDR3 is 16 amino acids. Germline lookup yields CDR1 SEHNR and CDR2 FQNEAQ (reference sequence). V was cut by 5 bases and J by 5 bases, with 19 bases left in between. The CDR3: CASSPALASDDNEQFF. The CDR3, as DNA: TGTGCCAGCAGCCCCGCCTTGGCTAGCGACGACAATGAGCAGTTCTTC.

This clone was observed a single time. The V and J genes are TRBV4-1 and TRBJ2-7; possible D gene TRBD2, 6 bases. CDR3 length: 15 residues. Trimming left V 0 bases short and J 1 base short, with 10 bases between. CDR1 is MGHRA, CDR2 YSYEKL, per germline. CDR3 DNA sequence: TGCGCCAGCAGCCAAGATGTGGGGGGATCCTACGAGCAGTACTTC. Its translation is CASSQDVGGSYEQYF.

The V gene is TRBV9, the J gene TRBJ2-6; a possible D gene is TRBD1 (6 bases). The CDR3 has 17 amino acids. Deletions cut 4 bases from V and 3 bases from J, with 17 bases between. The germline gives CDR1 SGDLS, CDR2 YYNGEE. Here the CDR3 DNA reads TGTGCCAGCAGCATACCAACTCAGGGGATTGGGGCCAACGTCCTGACTTTC. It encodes CASSIPTQGIGANVLTF.

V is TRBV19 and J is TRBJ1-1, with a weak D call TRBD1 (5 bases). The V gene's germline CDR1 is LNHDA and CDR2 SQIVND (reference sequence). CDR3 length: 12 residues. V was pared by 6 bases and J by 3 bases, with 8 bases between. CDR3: CASRQGYTEAFF. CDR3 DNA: TGTGCCAGTAGGCAGGGATACACTGAAGCTTTCTTT.